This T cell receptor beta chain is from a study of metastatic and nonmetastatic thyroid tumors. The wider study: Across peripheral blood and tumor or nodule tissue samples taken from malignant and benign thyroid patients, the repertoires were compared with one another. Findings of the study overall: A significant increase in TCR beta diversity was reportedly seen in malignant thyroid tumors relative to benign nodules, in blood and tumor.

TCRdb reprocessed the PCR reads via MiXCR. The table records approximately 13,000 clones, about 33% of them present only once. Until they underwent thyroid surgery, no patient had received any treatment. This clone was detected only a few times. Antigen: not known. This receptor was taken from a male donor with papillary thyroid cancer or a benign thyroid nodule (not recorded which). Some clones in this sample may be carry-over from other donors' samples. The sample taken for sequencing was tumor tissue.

Here the CDR3 DNA reads TGTGCCAGCAGCCCTCAGTCCTGGGACGAATATTTGAACACTGAAGCTTTCTTT. It specifies CASSPQSWDEYLNTEAFF. The rearrangement links TRBV3-1 to TRBJ1-1; D might be TRBD1 (5 bases). Germline CDR1 and CDR2: LGHDT and YNNKEL (reference sequence). CDR3 size: 18 residues. Between the trimmed V and J ends, which lost 4 bases and 0 bases, there was a span of 21 bases.